The following is a T cell receptor beta chain sequence with its context. There is no known antigen for this receptor. No base-level quality is on record; no much larger clone is a single base apart. The sample originates from a study of CXCR4 blockade with PD-1 therapy in pancreatic cancer (dated by TCRdb to the late 2010s). Looking at the study overall: The study analyzed resected pancreatic ductal adenocarcinoma using both multiplex immunohistochemistry and TCRbeta immunosequencing, alongside ex vivo slice culture that tested PD-1 and CXCR4 blockade. To assess intratumoral heterogeneity, two geographically distinct regions from each of 5 to 7 tumors were TCR-sequenced. General study outcomes and caveats: Clonal expansion was observed in tumors, with a mean productive clonality of about 0.15 compared with 0.05 in healthy blood, but no correlation between clonality and survival was found. A strong correlation was found between the frequency of an amino acid clone and the number of distinct nucleotide rearrangements encoding that clone, which suggests convergent selection driven by common tumor antigens. Only TCRbeta chains were sequenced, so true antigen-specificity overlap of convergent dominant clones remained unconfirmed pending paired alpha-beta single-cell sequencing.

The V and J ends are trimmed by 0 bases and 1 base, leaving 10 bases between them. From its cysteine to its phenylalanine, the CDR3 spans 15 amino acids. The DNA shown is the 45-base CDR3, in frame from base 1. TCRbeta CDR3 regions were immunosequenced from extracted DNA using the immunoSEQ Assay at Adaptive Biotechnologies. As for the original processing: To quantify the absolute abundance of each unique TCRbeta CDR3, sequences were collapsed and filtered. Clonality, calculated using only productive in-frame rearrangements, was defined as 1 minus Pielou's evenness. For regional overlap, the top 100 nucleotide rearrangements were followed across paired samples, and the Morisita index was used to compare paired samples against unrelated samples. The immunoSEQ Rearrangement Details tool was used to assess whether nucleotide rearrangements converged onto identical amino acid sequences. In its TCRdb copy, this immuneACCESS table keeps in-frame sequences only and misses some clones. Where compared with another copy, unresolved V genes explain less than half of these, and the others have no known cause. V, J and clone size derive from that table, while D and trimming were established from the DNA sequence. A total of 15,000 or so clones appear in this sample, around 72% of them only once. The ten largest account for 5.5% to 6% of the sample.

None of the patients whose archived tumor blocks were used had received neoadjuvant therapy prior to resection. The preserved-tissue arm of the study used a few dozen surgical resection samples from about two dozen previously untreated pancreatic ductal adenocarcinoma patients. For the resection arm, DNA was extracted from ten 5-micron curls of FFPE tumor adjacent to the multiplex immunohistochemistry slide. The source of this sequence is a human donor with pancreatic ductal adenocarcinoma. Sequencing was done on a sample of tumor tissue. The chain employs TRBV6-7 and TRBJ2-7; the D gene identity is not certain. TRBV6-7 is an ORF, with its function uncertain. The CDR3 region has the sequence CASSYSEKLSYEQYF. The nucleotide sequence is TGTGCCAGCAGTTACTCGGAAAAGCTATCCTACGAGCAGTACTTC.